This T cell receptor beta chain stems from a study of cytomegalovirus exposure and HLA in healthy donors. The overall study: Unique TCRs numbering around 80 million, obtained from HLA-typed donors, made up an early data release.

Findings and caveats of the study: Per a later analysis, HLA-associated TCR beta chains showed more clonal expansion than other, equally common TCR beta chains. DRB1 had the most TCR associations and HLA-C the fewest, a later analysis found, with rates varying by HLA locus. Productive status was seen about 90% or about 30% of the time for most TCR beta V segments in an earlier analysis.

In regard to this clone: Antigen: not known.

It was with 60 Vbeta and 13 Jbeta primers that the PCR ran. Repertoires were generated with immunoSEQ multiplex PCR, while TCRdb's copy carries only in-frame clones and drops some. This sample has around 140,000 clones, with around four fifths found just once. The J segment lost 4 bases and the V segment lost 7 bases, leaving 6 bases of the junction unmatched. The CDR3 sequence is 15 residues long. From germline, CDR1 is MDHEN and CDR2 SYDVKM. Sequenced material: PBMCs. The genes are TRBV28 and TRBJ2-2; 10 bases line up with TRBD1. The sequence was obtained from a man younger than 40 in good health and CMV-seropositive. CDR3 in DNA: TGTGCCAGCAAGGGGACAGGGGCCTCCACCGGGGAGCTGTTTTTT. Amino acids: CASKGTGASTGELFF.